This note documents a single T cell receptor (beta chain) sequence. Its antigen is unidentified. The data originate from a study of T cells in localized non-small cell lung cancer. Points from the study as a whole: The tumor had only one region sequenced, so heterogeneity remains possible. In the blood, greater T cell density corresponded to longer overall survival. Uninvolved adjacent lung, not tumor, had the highest T cell clonality. Adjacent lung held a median roughly 54 of the top 100 tumor clones.

Method: immunoSEQ multiplex PCR; TCRdb's copy keeps in-frame clones and lacks some. The sample gives tens of thousands of clones, more than 65% of which show up once; around 4.8% is in the top ten. V lost 4 bases to trimming and J lost 3 bases, with 12 bases between them. The length of the CDR3 is 14 residues. In germline, CDR1 is MDHEN, CDR2 SYDVKM. The sequence derives from a man aged 35 to 69 with stage II lung adenocarcinoma. The V gene is TRBV28, the J gene TRBJ1-2; D gene uncertain. The sample consisted of PBMCs, taken before any cancer treatment. The CDR3 nucleotides are TGTGCCAGCAGTTCCCCACAGAGGTACTATGGCTACACCTTC. Translated: CASSSPQRYYGYTF.